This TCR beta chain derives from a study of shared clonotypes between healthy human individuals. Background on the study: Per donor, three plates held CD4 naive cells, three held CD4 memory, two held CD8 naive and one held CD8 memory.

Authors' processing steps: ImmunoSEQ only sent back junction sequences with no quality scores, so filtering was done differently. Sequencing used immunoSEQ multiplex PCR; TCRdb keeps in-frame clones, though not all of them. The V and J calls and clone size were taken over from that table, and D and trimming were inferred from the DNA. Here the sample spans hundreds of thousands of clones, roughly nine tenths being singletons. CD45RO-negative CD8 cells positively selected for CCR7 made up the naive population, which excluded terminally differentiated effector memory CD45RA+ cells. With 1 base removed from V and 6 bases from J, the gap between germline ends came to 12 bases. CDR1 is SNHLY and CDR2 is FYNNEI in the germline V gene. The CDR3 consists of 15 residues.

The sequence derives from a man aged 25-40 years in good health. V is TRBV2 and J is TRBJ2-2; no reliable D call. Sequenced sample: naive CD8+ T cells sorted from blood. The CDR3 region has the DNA TGTGCCAGCAGTGAAGAGCCCCGATTTCCCGGGGAGCTGTTTTTT. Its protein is CASSEEPRFPGELFF.